Listed below are T cell receptor beta chains from one sample, sequenced in a study of shared clonotypes between healthy human individuals. The protocol was immunoSEQ multiplex PCR, while the TCRdb copy is restricted to in-frame clones and leaves out a portion. The sample contains nearly 2 million clones, about 95% of which appear only once. The sample was naive CD8+ T cells sorted from blood. Source of these receptors: a young man in good health. Both conserved end residues are part of each CDR3. A D gene is named only where the DNA matches it firmly. Only some rows state a clone size, as once, few, many or a class for expanded clones.

-	TRBJ2-3	TRBV5-8	TRBD1	CASSFGTASTDTQYF	TGTGCCAGCAGCTTCGGGACAGCTAGCACAGATACGCAGTATTTT
-	TRBJ2-7	TRBV2	-	CASSEVESRSYEQYF	TGTGCCAGCAGTGAGGTGGAATCCAGATCCTACGAGCAGTACTTC
-	TRBJ1-1	TRBV4-2	-	CASSQVVGNGPNTEAFF	TGTGCCAGCAGCCAAGTCGTAGGGAACGGGCCGAACACTGAAGCTTTCTTT
-	TRBJ1-4	TRBV4-3	-	CASSQRGDYEKLFF	TGCGCCAGCAGCCAAAGGGGGGATTATGAAAAACTGTTTTTT
-	TRBJ2-1	TRBV29-1	TRBD2	CSVAGTSGSAYNEQFF	TGCAGCGTAGCCGGGACTAGCGGGAGCGCCTACAATGAGCAGTTCTTC
-	TRBJ2-5	TRBV7-9	TRBD1	CASSPGGRETQYF	TGTGCCAGCAGCCCAGGGGGCCGCGAGACCCAGTACTTC
-	TRBJ2-3	TRBV4-1	TRBD2	CASSQVDAGATDTQYF	TGCGCCAGCAGCCAAGTAGATGCGGGAGCAACAGATACGCAGTATTTT
-	TRBJ2-1	TRBV13	-	CASSLERNEQFF	TGTGCCAGCAGCTTAGAGCGGAATGAGCAGTTCTTC
-	TRBJ1-1	TRBV9	-	CASSDKHGEEAFF	TGTGCCAGCAGTGACAAACACGGAGAAGAAGCTTTCTTT
-	TRBJ2-1	TRBV19	-	CASSKGTGSYNEQFF	TGTGCCAGTAGTAAGGGCACAGGTTCCTACAATGAGCAGTTCTTC
-	TRBJ2-4	TRBV27	TRBD1	CASGKQGGRRDIQYF	TGTGCCAGCGGAAAACAGGGGGGCCGGAGGGACATTCAGTACTTC
-	TRBJ2-7	TRBV15	-	CATSSLQGTWYEQYF	TGTGCCACCAGCAGTCTTCAGGGGACCTGGTACGAGCAGTACTTC
-	TRBJ2-5	TRBV4-1	TRBD2	CASSPGHGGGQETQYF	TGCGCCAGCAGCCCCGGGCACGGCGGGGGTCAAGAGACCCAGTACTTC
-	TRBJ1-6	TRBV11-3	-	CASSFNSFSPLHF	TGTGCCAGCAGCTTTAACAGTTTTTCACCCCTCCACTTT
once	TRBJ2-2	TRBV7-9	TRBD2	CASSSVGLAGGRTGELFF	TGTGCCAGCAGCTCCGTGGGACTAGCGGGAGGTCGGACCGGGGAGCTGTTTTTT
many	TRBJ1-1	TRBV30	-	CAWSVGDEAFF	TGTGCCTGGAGTGTAGGGGATGAAGCTTTCTTT
once	TRBJ1-5	TRBV4-2	TRBD1	CASSQELGDRVGNQPQHF	TGTGCCAGCAGCCAAGAGTTGGGAGACAGGGTCGGCAATCAGCCCCAGCATTTT
-	TRBJ2-1	TRBV4-1	-	CASSQVDPLSNEQFF	TGCGCCAGCAGCCAAGTCGACCCCCTTAGCAATGAGCAGTTCTTC
-	TRBJ2-1	TRBV9	TRBD1	CASSVPDRGNEQFF	TGTGCCAGCAGCGTCCCGGACAGGGGCAATGAGCAGTTCTTC
-	TRBJ2-7	TRBV27	-	CASRGLYEQYF	TGTGCCAGCAGAGGTCTCTACGAGCAGTACTTC
-	TRBJ2-3	TRBV9	TRBD1	CASSRTGGIDTQYF	TGTGCCAGCAGCCGGACAGGGGGAATAGATACGCAGTATTTT
-	TRBJ2-5	TRBV11-2	TRBD2	CASRLFHGLAGNQETQYF	TGTGCCAGCAGACTATTTCATGGACTAGCGGGAAACCAAGAGACCCAGTACTTC
-	TRBJ1-1	TRBV6-5	-	CASSYSTGREAFF	TGTGCCAGCAGTTATAGTACCGGGAGGGAAGCTTTCTTT
once	TRBJ2-5	TRBV7-6	TRBD2	CASSLGGGSETQYF	TGTGCCAGCAGCTTAGGGGGCGGGAGTGAGACCCAGTACTTC
-	TRBJ2-7	TRBV4-1	-	CASSRTASTYEQYF	TGCGCCAGCAGCCGGACTGCTTCGACCTACGAGCAGTACTTC
-	TRBJ2-2	TRBV28	-	CASSARGGTGELFF	TGTGCCAGCAGCGCGAGGGGTGGCACCGGGGAGCTGTTTTTT
-	TRBJ2-7	TRBV27	TRBD2	CATQTSVSSYEQYF	TGTGCCACCCAGACTAGCGTTAGCTCCTACGAGCAGTACTTC
-	TRBJ2-7	TRBV30	-	CAWSVLGNEQYF	TGTGCCTGGAGTGTATTAGGGAACGAGCAGTACTTC
-	TRBJ1-4	TRBV2	-	CAKGTPEGKLFF	TGTGCCAAAGGGACACCCGAGGGGAAACTGTTTTTT
-	TRBJ2-3	TRBV19	TRBD2	CASRLAGGSDTQYF	TGTGCCAGCCGACTAGCGGGAGGTTCAGATACGCAGTATTTT
-	TRBJ2-7	TRBV6-6	-	CASIPFPGSNEQYF	TGTGCCAGCATACCTTTTCCGGGTAGCAACGAGCAGTACTTC
once	TRBJ1-2	TRBV7-9	TRBD1	CASSPGTGNGYTF	TGTGCCAGCAGCCCAGGGACAGGGAATGGCTACACCTTC
-	TRBJ2-3	TRBV9	-	CASSDLGESSDTQYF	TGTGCCAGCAGCGATCTGGGCGAGTCATCCGATACGCAGTATTTT
-	TRBJ2-2	TRBV7-8	-	CASSPRVDGTGELFF	TGTGCCAGCAGCCCCCGGGTAGACGGGACCGGGGAGCTGTTTTTT
-	TRBJ1-4	TRBV27	TRBD1	CASSSPGQGNEKLFF	TGTGCCAGCAGTTCGCCCGGACAGGGTAACGAAAAACTGTTTTTT
-	TRBJ2-5	TRBV12-2	-	CASRLAAREETQYF	TGTGCAAGTCGCTTAGCGGCCAGAGAGGAGACCCAGTACTTC
-	TRBJ2-7	TRBV7-6	TRBD1	CASSSRTGNGYEQYF	TGTGCCAGCAGCTCCCGGACAGGGAACGGTTACGAGCAGTACTTC
-	TRBJ2-7	TRBV6-1	-	CASSVTGSLTYEQYF	TGTGCCAGCAGCGTAACAGGGTCGTTAACCTACGAGCAGTACTTC
few	TRBJ2-7	TRBV6-1	TRBD2	CASSVREDYEQYF	TGTGCCAGCAGTGTGCGGGAGGACTACGAGCAGTACTTC
-	TRBJ1-5	TRBV6-5	-	CASSYRQPQHF	TGTGCCAGCAGTTACCGACAACCCCAGCATTTT
-	TRBJ1-1	TRBV7-9	-	CASSLSTATEAFF	TGTGCCAGCAGCTTATCAACTGCGACTGAAGCTTTCTTT
-	TRBJ2-7	TRBV15	-	CATSRDRGTAYEQYF	TGTGCCACCAGCAGAGATCGCGGGACAGCCTACGAGCAGTACTTC